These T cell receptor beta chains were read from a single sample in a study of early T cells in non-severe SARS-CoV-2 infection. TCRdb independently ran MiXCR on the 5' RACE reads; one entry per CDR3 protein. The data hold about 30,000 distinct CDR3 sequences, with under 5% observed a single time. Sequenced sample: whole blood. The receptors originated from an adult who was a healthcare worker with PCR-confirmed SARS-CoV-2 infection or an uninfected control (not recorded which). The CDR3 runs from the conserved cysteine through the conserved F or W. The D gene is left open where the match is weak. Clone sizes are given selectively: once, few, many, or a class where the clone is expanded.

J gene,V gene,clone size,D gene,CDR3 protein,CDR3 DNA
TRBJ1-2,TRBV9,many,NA,CASSPKIPGGTNYGYTF,TGTGCCAGCAGCCCAAAAATCCCTGGAGGGACCAACTATGGCTACACCTTC
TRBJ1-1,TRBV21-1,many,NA,CASFHFSPNTEAFF,TGTGCCAGCTTCCATTTCTCTCCGAACACTGAAGCTTTCTTT
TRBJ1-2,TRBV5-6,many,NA,CASSLGLRPDFYGYTF,TGTGCCAGCAGCTTAGGTTTGAGGCCAGACTTCTATGGCTACACCTTC
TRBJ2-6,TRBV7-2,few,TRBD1,CASSLVVGQGSSGANVLTF,TGTGCCAGCAGCTTAGTGGTAGGACAGGGGTCCTCTGGGGCCAACGTCCTGACTTTC
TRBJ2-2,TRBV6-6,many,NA,CASRYNPGSRLNTGELFF,TGTGCCAGCAGGTACAACCCCGGGTCAAGACTCAACACCGGGGAGCTGTTTTTT
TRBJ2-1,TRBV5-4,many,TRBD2,CASTPGTSGSNEQFF,TGTGCCAGCACCCCCGGGACTAGCGGGTCCAACGAGCAGTTCTTC
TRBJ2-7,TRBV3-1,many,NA,CASSQVYEQYF,TGTGCCAGCAGCCAAGTCTACGAGCAGTACTTC
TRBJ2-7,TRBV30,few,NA,CACQLRTPPYEQYF,TGTGCCTGCCAGCTCCGGACACCCCCCTACGAGCAGTACTTC
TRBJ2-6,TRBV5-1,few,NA,CASSLLSSGANVLTF,TGCGCCAGCAGCCTCCTATCCTCTGGGGCCAACGTCCTGACTTTC
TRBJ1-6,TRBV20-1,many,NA,CSALDPNLGGGSYNSPLHF,TGCAGTGCTTTAGACCCCAACCTCGGCGGGGGCTCCTATAATTCACCCCTCCACTTT
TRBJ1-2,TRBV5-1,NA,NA,CASSPGGAGGYTF,TGCGCCAGCAGCCCGGGAGGGGCCGGGGGCTACACCTTC
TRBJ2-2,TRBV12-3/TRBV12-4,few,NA,CASRPAGGPSMFF,TGTGCCAGCAGACCAGCCGGGGGTCCCTCTATGTTTTTT
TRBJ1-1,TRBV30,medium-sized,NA,CAWRPGTPMSEAFF,TGTGCCTGGCGGCCCGGGACACCGATGAGTGAAGCTTTCTTT
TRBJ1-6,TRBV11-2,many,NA,CASSLSEALYSPLHF,TGTGCCAGCAGCCTCTCCGAGGCGCTATATTCACCCCTCCACTTT
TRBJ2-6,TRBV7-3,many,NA,CASSPPGGANVLTF,TGTGCCAGCAGCCCGCCTGGGGGGGCCAACGTCCTGACTTTC
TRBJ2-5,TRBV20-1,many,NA,CSAIAVAETQYF,TGCAGTGCTATTGCTGTAGCAGAGACCCAGTACTTC
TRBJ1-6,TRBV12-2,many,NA,CASRLGRDIHNSPLHF,TGTGCAAGTCGCTTAGGCCGGGACATACATAATTCACCCCTCCACTTT
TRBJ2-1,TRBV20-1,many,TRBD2,CSATSDSYNEQFF,TGCAGTGCAACTAGCGACTCCTACAATGAGCAGTTCTTC
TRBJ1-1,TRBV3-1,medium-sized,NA,CASRTGGFTEAFF,TGTGCCAGCAGGACTGGGGGCTTCACTGAAGCTTTCTTT
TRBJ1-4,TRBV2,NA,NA,CASSATENYNEKLFF,TGTGCCAGCAGTGCCACAGAGAATTATAATGAAAAACTGTTTTTT
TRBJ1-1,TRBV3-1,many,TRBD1,CASSQGQGNTEAFF,TGTGCCAGCAGCCAAGGACAGGGAAACACTGAAGCTTTCTTT
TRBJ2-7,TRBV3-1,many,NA,CASSQDFREQYF,TGTGCCAGCAGCCAAGATTTTCGCGAGCAGTACTTC
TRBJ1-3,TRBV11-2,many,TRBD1,CASSQTGHGGNTIYF,TGTGCCAGCAGCCAGACAGGGCATGGAGGAAACACCATATATTTT